The text below deals with one T cell receptor beta chain. As yet, its antigen is unknown. This sample was included in a study of T cell responses to AZD1222 COVID-19 vaccine. Overall study results and limits: The study sampled repertoires only after the peak T cell response. The number of AZD1222 recipients seropositive at baseline was only 6 or 7. White British donors predominated, females outnumbered males, and clonal diversity was possibly underestimated.

The assay was immunoSEQ multiplex PCR, and TCRdb's table has in-frame clones only and misses some. The table records tens of thousands of clones, 89% of them present only once. The V and J ends lost 1 base and 2 bases, in that order; junction bases with no gene match: 2. The CDR3 has 14 residues. CDR1 and CDR2 from the germline V gene are SGHNT and YENEEA. The TCR originated in an adult who received the AZD1222 COVID-19 vaccine. This sample comprised peripheral blood, obtained 28 days after the second AZD1222 dose. V and J are TRBV11-3 and TRBJ2-7; 7 bases align to TRBD1. The CDR3 is CASSLGDSPYEQYV. The DNA for the CDR3 is TGTGCCAGCAGCTTAGGGGACAGTCCCTACGAGCAGTACGTC.